The T cell receptor (beta chain) under discussion was sequenced for a study of technical replicates of blood from a few donors. This table comes from immunoSEQ multiplex PCR, and its TCRdb copy is limited to in-frame clones, with some not included. The sample carries 87,000 or so clones, 85% to 95% recorded once. The CDR3 loop spans 15 amino acids. Germline V CDR1 and CDR2: LGHNA, YNFKEQ. V lost 3 bases to trimming and J lost 6 bases; unmatched junction nucleotides: 3. The sequence was obtained from a human donor in good health. The rearrangement joins TRBV4-2 to TRBJ2-1; 12 bases fit TRBD2. Material for sequencing was T cells isolated from PBMCs. This CDR3 reads CASSQGLAGPNEQFF. In DNA form, the CDR3 reads TGTGCCAGCAGCCAGGGACTAGCGGGCCCCAATGAGCAGTTCTTC.